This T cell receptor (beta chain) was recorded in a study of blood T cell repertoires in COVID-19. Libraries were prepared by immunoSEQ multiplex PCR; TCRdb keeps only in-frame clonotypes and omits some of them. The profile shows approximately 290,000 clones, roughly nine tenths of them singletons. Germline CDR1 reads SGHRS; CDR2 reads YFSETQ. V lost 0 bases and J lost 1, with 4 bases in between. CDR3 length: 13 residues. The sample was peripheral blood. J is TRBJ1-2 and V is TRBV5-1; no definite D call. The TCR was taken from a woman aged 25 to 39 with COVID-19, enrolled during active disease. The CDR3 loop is CASSLAINYGYTF. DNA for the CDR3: TGCGCCAGCAGCTTGGCTATTAACTATGGCTACACCTTC.